The next 2 T cell receptor beta chains were all read from a single sample in a study of shared clonotypes between healthy human individuals. Clones were sequenced by immunoSEQ multiplex PCR, and TCRdb holds only the in-frame ones, with some missing. The table has fewer than 1 million clones, 90% to 97% seen once. CD45RO-negative, CCR7-positively selected cells formed the naive CD8 fraction, excluding terminally differentiated effector memory CD45RA+ cells. Sequencing used naive CD8+ T cells sorted from blood. The receptors were sampled from a man aged 25-45 years in good health.

This clone was detected once. This sequence joins TRBV2 and TRBJ2-3; no clear D gene. V was shortened by 5 bases and J by 0 bases, with 30 bases between the two germline ends. Germline assignment: CDR1 SNHLY and CDR2 FYNNEI. This CDR3 has 21 residues. CDR3 protein: CASSLKDPLVPLRPSTDTQYF. In nucleotides, the CDR3 is TGTGCCAGCAGTCTTAAGGACCCACTTGTGCCCCTCCGCCCTAGCACAGATACGCAGTATTTT.

V is TRBV7-9 and J is TRBJ2-1, with D possibly being TRBD1 (6 bases). The germline V gene has CDR1 SEHNR and CDR2 FQNEAQ (reference sequence). There are 15 residues in the CDR3. The V gene lost 5 bases and the J gene lost 3 bases, with 14 bases spanning the gap. CDR3 sequence: CASSQTEGVYNEQFF. Written as DNA, the CDR3 is TGTGCCAGCAGCCAAACAGAGGGGGTCTACAATGAGCAGTTCTTC. Looking up the rest from reference TRBV7-9 and TRBJ2-1 gives the full variable domain: DTGVSQNPRHKITKRGQNVTFRCDPISEHNRLYWYRQTLGQGPEFLTYFQNEAQLEKSRLLSDRFSAERPKGSFSTLEIQRTEQGDSAMYLCASSQTEGVYNEQFFGPGTRLTVL.